This T cell receptor beta chain was identified in a study of T cell repertoires in cytomegalovirus infection. Study-wide context: Both CMV infection and a matching HLA type were indicated by public TCR beta signatures. Notes on the study in general: Ex vivo, HLA-C-restricted CMV-specific TCR beta clonotypes prevailed over the rest of the response.

V was trimmed by 5 bases and J by 1 base, leaving 20 bases between them. CDR1 is SGHVS and CDR2 is FQNEAQ in the germline V gene. This CDR3 comprises 17 residues. One entry per CDR3 protein results from TCRdb running MiXCR on the reads. The sample lists just under 500,000 distinct CDR3 sequences; around 30% were seen once. A remark on this clonotype: Its target is not known.

V usage is TRBV7-8 and J usage is TRBJ1-1; D is ambiguous. The TCR comes from a human donor in good health (CMV status not recorded). Some clones in this sample may be carry-over from other donors' samples. This sample comprised cultured PBMCs, obtained from culture after CMV antigen stimulation. The CDR3: CASSRDGGVFSNTEAFF. In nucleotides, the CDR3 is TGTGCCAGCAGCCGAGACGGTGGGGTTTTTTCGAACACTGAAGCTTTCTTT.